This is a list of T cell receptor beta chains from one sample in a study of T cell clonotyping in hematopoietic cell transplantation. The method was immunoSEQ multiplex PCR; TCRdb's version includes in-frame clones alone and lacks a portion of them. The sample carries about 36,000 clones, 88% recorded once. The sequencing input was peripheral blood mononuclear cells. The receptors were gathered from a woman aged 35 to 49 in good health. Some clones in this sample may be carry-over from other donors' samples. Both conserved end residues are trimmed from each CDR3. Fields, in order: V gene, J gene, clone size, CDR3 protein. Clone size is stated in some rows and not others, as once, few, many or a class when expanded.

v_call: TRBV28
j_call: TRBJ1-5
clone_size: few
cdr3_aa: ASSSPENPQH

v_call: TRBV30
j_call: TRBJ1-6
clone_size: NA
cdr3_aa: AWSGQHFQNSPLH

v_call: TRBV6-5
j_call: TRBJ2-3
clone_size: NA
cdr3_aa: ASSSYTGDTQY

v_call: TRBV7-2
j_call: TRBJ2-7
clone_size: NA
cdr3_aa: ASSETSSSYEQY

v_call: TRBV19
j_call: TRBJ2-7
clone_size: NA
cdr3_aa: ASSNRLGLVWGEQY

v_call: TRBV9
j_call: TRBJ2-7
clone_size: NA
cdr3_aa: ASGENEQY

v_call: TRBV25-1
j_call: TRBJ2-7
clone_size: NA
cdr3_aa: ASSVPGYEQY

v_call: TRBV7-2
j_call: TRBJ2-7
clone_size: NA
cdr3_aa: ASSVPTLAREQY

v_call: TRBV30
j_call: TRBJ1-3
clone_size: NA
cdr3_aa: AWQSSGNTIY

v_call: TRBV7-2
j_call: TRBJ1-1
clone_size: NA
cdr3_aa: ASTPTGGNTEAF

v_call: TRBV5-1
j_call: TRBJ2-3
clone_size: NA
cdr3_aa: ASSLPAGGPGDTQY

v_call: TRBV7-9
j_call: TRBJ1-2
clone_size: NA
cdr3_aa: ASSVEYGYT

v_call: TRBV7-3
j_call: TRBJ2-1
clone_size: few
cdr3_aa: ASSPGLESEQF

v_call: TRBV5-1
j_call: TRBJ2-7
clone_size: NA
cdr3_aa: ASSSTGGQYEQY

v_call: TRBV19
j_call: TRBJ2-1
clone_size: NA
cdr3_aa: ASSILDNEQF

v_call: TRBV6-6
j_call: TRBJ2-3
clone_size: NA
cdr3_aa: ASLGQEGDTQY

v_call: TRBV6-5
j_call: TRBJ1-4
clone_size: NA
cdr3_aa: ASSYSIGTNEKLF

v_call: TRBV25-1
j_call: TRBJ2-7
clone_size: NA
cdr3_aa: ASSQREASYEQY

v_call: TRBV6-1
j_call: TRBJ1-5
clone_size: NA
cdr3_aa: ASSSNQPQH

v_call: TRBV27
j_call: TRBJ2-1
clone_size: NA
cdr3_aa: ASSLLAGVRYNEQF

v_call: TRBV7-2
j_call: TRBJ2-6
clone_size: NA
cdr3_aa: ASSLETYSGANVLT

v_call: TRBV19
j_call: TRBJ1-5
clone_size: NA
cdr3_aa: ASTSRDMMNQPQH

v_call: TRBV2
j_call: TRBJ1-2
clone_size: NA
cdr3_aa: ASSEERGEGGYT

v_call: TRBV28
j_call: TRBJ1-2
clone_size: NA
cdr3_aa: ATVVQGYRGNYGYT

v_call: TRBV30
j_call: TRBJ1-2
clone_size: NA
cdr3_aa: AWSVTPQGEGYT

v_call: TRBV4-3
j_call: TRBJ1-3
clone_size: NA
cdr3_aa: ASSQALGYTIY

v_call: TRBV6-1
j_call: TRBJ2-7
clone_size: NA
cdr3_aa: ASSEGLGGRLSYEQY

v_call: TRBV20-1
j_call: TRBJ2-7
clone_size: NA
cdr3_aa: SARDVEQY

v_call: TRBV27
j_call: TRBJ2-7
clone_size: NA
cdr3_aa: ASSMDSYYEQY

v_call: TRBV27
j_call: TRBJ2-3
clone_size: NA
cdr3_aa: ARRRGGTQY

v_call: TRBV29-1
j_call: TRBJ1-1
clone_size: NA
cdr3_aa: SVSTGMNTEAF

v_call: TRBV6-5
j_call: TRBJ1-1
clone_size: NA
cdr3_aa: ASSLLPGGDTEAF

v_call: TRBV9
j_call: TRBJ2-5
clone_size: NA
cdr3_aa: ASSPGTANQETQY

v_call: TRBV9
j_call: TRBJ2-7
clone_size: NA
cdr3_aa: ASSPTCEQY

v_call: TRBV5-4
j_call: TRBJ2-5
clone_size: NA
cdr3_aa: ASSLARGQETQY

v_call: TRBV28
j_call: TRBJ2-1
clone_size: NA
cdr3_aa: ASSLGTGSYNEQF

v_call: TRBV30
j_call: TRBJ1-2
clone_size: NA
cdr3_aa: ARSGTGPHGYT

v_call: TRBV9
j_call: TRBJ1-1
clone_size: NA
cdr3_aa: ASSVSGGVRMNTEAF

v_call: TRBV11-3
j_call: TRBJ2-3
clone_size: NA
cdr3_aa: ASSFSGSGTDTQY

v_call: TRBV7-8
j_call: TRBJ1-2
clone_size: NA
cdr3_aa: ASSFLGAGGYT

v_call: TRBV27
j_call: TRBJ2-3
clone_size: NA
cdr3_aa: ASGTMGADTQY

v_call: TRBV5-1
j_call: TRBJ1-1
clone_size: NA
cdr3_aa: ASRAIRNTEAF

v_call: TRBV5-6
j_call: TRBJ1-4
clone_size: NA
cdr3_aa: ASSLRGGNEKLF

v_call: TRBV5-1
j_call: TRBJ1-4
clone_size: NA
cdr3_aa: ASSLAGARTNEKLF

v_call: TRBV5-4
j_call: TRBJ1-1
clone_size: NA
cdr3_aa: ASSLRQGNTEAF

v_call: TRBV13
j_call: TRBJ1-2
clone_size: NA
cdr3_aa: ASSLVLTGHGYT

v_call: TRBV6-4
j_call: TRBJ2-3
clone_size: NA
cdr3_aa: ASSPLGGPTDTQY

v_call: TRBV29-1
j_call: TRBJ1-1
clone_size: NA
cdr3_aa: SVAREDYTEAF

v_call: TRBV5-5
j_call: TRBJ2-2
clone_size: few
cdr3_aa: ASSLGGALAGELF

v_call: TRBV28
j_call: TRBJ1-5
clone_size: NA
cdr3_aa: ASSFRAEGQPQH

v_call: TRBV2
j_call: TRBJ2-7
clone_size: NA
cdr3_aa: ASSELSYEQY

v_call: TRBV7-3
j_call: TRBJ1-1
clone_size: NA
cdr3_aa: ASSLYPGEDTEAF

v_call: TRBV28
j_call: TRBJ2-7
clone_size: NA
cdr3_aa: ASKLPGTLGWQY

v_call: TRBV6-5
j_call: TRBJ1-4
clone_size: NA
cdr3_aa: ASSYGQVGRKLF

v_call: TRBV15
j_call: TRBJ1-5
clone_size: NA
cdr3_aa: ATSRKGNQPQH

v_call: TRBV27
j_call: TRBJ1-1
clone_size: NA
cdr3_aa: ASSLYVGRGPEAF

v_call: TRBV30
j_call: TRBJ1-1
clone_size: NA
cdr3_aa: AWSDPLRQDFMNTEAF

v_call: TRBV30
j_call: TRBJ1-4
clone_size: NA
cdr3_aa: AWRDRDGNEKLF